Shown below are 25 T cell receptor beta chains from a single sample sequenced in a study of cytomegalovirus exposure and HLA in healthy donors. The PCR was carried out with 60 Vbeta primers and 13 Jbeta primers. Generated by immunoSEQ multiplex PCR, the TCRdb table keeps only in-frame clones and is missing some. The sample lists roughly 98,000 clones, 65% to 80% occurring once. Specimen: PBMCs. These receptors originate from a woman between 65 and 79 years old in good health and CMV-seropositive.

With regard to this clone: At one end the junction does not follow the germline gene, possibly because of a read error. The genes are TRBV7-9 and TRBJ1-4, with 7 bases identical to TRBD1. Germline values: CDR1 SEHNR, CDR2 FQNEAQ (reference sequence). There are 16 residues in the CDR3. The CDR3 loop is CSSSLNGGQVNEKLFF. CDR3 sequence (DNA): TGTTCCAGCAGCCTAAATGGAGGACAGGTTAATGAAAAACTGTTTTTT.

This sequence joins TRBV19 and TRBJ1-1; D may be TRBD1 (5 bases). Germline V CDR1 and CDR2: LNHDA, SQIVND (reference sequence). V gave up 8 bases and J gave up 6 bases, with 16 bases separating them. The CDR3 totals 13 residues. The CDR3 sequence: CASSPGIGAEAFF. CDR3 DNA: TGTGCCAGTTCCCCAGGGATCGGCGCTGAAGCTTTCTTT.

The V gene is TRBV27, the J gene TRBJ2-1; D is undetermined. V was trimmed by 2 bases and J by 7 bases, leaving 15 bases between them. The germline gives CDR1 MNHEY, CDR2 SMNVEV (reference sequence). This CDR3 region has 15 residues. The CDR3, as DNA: TGTGCCAGCAGTTTAACTATGGTCTTTGGGAATGAGCAGTTCTTC. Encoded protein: CASSLTMVFGNEQFF.

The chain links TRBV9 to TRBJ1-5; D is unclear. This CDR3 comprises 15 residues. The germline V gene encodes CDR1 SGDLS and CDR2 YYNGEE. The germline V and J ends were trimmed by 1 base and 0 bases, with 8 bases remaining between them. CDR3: CASSVSGNSNQPQHF. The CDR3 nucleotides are TGTGCCAGCAGCGTATCAGGAAATAGCAATCAGCCCCAGCATTTT.

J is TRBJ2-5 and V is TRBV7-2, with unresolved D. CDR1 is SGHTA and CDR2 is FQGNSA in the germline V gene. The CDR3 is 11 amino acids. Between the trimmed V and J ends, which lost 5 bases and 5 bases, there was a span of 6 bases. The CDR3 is CTSSLGETQYF. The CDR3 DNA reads TGTACCAGCAGCCTCGGGGAGACCCAGTACTTC. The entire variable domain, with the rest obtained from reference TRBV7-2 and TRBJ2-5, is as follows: GAGVSQSPSNKVTEKGKDVELRCDPISGHTALYWYRQSLGQGLEFLIYFQGNSAPDKSGLPSDRFSAERTGGSVSTLTIQRTQQEDSAVYLCTSSLGETQYFGPGTRLLVL.

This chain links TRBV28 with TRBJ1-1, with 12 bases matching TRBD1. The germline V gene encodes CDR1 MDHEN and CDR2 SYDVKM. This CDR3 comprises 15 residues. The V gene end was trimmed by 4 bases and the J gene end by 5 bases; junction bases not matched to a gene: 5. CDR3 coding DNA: TGTGCCAGCAGTTCGGGACAGGGGGCGCGGACTGAAGCTTTCTTT. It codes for CASSSGQGARTEAFF. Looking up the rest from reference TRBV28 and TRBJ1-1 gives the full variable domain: DVKVTQSSRYLVKRTGEKVFLECVQDMDHENMFWYRQDPGLGLRLIYFSYDVKMKEKGDIPEGYSVSREKKERFSLILESASTNQTSMYLCASSSGQGARTEAFFGQGTRLTVV.

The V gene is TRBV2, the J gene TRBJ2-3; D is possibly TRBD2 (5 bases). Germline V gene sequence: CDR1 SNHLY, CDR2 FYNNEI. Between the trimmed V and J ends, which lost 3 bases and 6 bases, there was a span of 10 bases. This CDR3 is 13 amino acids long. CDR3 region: CASSDRGVDTQYF. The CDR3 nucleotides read TGTGCCAGCAGTGACCGGGGAGTTGATACGCAGTATTTT.

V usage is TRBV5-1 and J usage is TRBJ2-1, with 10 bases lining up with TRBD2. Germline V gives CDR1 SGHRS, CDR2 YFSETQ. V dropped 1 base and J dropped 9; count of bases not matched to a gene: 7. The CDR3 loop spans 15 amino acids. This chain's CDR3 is CASSLSLAGDSEQFF. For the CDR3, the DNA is TGCGCCAGCAGCTTGTCCCTAGCGGGAGATAGTGAGCAGTTCTTC.

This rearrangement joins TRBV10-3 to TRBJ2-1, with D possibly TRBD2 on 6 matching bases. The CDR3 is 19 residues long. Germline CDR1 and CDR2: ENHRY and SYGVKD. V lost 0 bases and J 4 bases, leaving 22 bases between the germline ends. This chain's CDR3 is CAISESSPKVGDFYNEQFF. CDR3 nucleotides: TGTGCCATCAGTGAGTCGTCTCCAAAGGTAGGGGACTTTTACAATGAGCAGTTCTTC.

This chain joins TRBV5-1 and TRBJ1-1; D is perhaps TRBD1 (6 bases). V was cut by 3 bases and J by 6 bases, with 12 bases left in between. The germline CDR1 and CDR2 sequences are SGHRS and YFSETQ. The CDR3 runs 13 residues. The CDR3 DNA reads TGCGCCAGCAGCTGGGGACAAGTCTCTGAAGCTTTCTTT. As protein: CASSWGQVSEAFF.

The CDR3 DNA is TGTGCCTGGGGCGCTGTACCCTACGAGCAGTACTTC. Translation: CAWGAVPYEQYF. The V call is TRBV28, the J call TRBJ2-5; possible D gene TRBD1, 5 bases. Gene TRBJ2-7 matches the end of the DNA better, so the J call may be wrong. The CDR3 sequence is 12 residues long. The germline V gene encodes CDR1 MDHEN and CDR2 SYDVKM.

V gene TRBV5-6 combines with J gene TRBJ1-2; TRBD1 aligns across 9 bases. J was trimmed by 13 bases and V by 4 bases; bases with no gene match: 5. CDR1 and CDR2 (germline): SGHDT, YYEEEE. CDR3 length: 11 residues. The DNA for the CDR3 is TGTGCCAGCAGCGCAGGGGACAGGGTCACCTTC. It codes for CASSAGDRVTF.

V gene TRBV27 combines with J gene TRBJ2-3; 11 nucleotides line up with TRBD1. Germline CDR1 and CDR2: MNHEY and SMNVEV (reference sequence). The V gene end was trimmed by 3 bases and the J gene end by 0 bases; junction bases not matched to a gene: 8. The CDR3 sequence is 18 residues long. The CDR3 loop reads CASSLGTGGPYSTDTQYF. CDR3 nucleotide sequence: TGTGCCAGCAGTTTGGGGACAGGGGGTCCCTATAGCACAGATACGCAGTATTTT.

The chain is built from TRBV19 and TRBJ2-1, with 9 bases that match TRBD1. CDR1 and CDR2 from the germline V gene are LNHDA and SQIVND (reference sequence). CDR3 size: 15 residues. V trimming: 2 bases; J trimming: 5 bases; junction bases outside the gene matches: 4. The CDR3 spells CASSIPGQGNNEQFF. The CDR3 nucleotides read TGTGCCAGTAGTATACCGGGACAGGGCAACAATGAGCAGTTCTTC.

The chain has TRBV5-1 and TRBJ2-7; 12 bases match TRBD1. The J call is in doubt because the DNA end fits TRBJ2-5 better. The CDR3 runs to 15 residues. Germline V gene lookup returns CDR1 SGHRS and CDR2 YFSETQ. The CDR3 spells CASSRGTGGAGTQYF. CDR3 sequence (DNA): TGCGCCAGCTCCCGCGGGACAGGGGGCGCAGGGACCCAGTACTTC.

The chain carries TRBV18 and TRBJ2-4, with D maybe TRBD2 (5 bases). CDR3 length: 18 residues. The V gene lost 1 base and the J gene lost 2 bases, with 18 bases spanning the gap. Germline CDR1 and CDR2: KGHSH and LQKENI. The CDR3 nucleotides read TGTGCCAGCTCACCACTATCCCCCTCCTACGGGACCAAAAACATTCAGTACTTC. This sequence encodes CASSPLSPSYGTKNIQYF.

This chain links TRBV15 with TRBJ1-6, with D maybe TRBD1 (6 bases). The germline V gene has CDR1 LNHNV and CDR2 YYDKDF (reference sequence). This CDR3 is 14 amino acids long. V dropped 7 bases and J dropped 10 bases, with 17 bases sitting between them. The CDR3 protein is CATMGAGATSPLHF. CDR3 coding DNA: TGTGCCACCATGGGAGCAGGGGCAACGTCACCCCTCCACTTT.

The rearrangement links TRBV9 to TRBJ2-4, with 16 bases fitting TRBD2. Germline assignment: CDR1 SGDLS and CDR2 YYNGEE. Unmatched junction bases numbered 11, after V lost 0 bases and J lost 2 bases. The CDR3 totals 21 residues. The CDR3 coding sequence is TGTGCCAGCAGCGTAGGCTTGGGACTAGCGGGAGGGCCACGAACCAAAAACATTCAGTACTTC. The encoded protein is CASSVGLGLAGGPRTKNIQYF.

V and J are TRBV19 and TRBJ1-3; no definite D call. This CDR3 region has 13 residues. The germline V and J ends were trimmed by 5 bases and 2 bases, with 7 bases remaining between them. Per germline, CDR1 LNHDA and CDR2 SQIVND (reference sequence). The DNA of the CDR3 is TGTGCCAGTAGTCTGCAGACTGGAAACACCATATATTTT. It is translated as CASSLQTGNTIYF.

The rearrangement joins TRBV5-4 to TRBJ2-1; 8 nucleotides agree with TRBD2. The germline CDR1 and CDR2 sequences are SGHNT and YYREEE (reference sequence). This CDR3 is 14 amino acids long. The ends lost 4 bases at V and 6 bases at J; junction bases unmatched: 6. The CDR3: CASSIKTSGNEQFF. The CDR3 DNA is TGTGCCAGCAGCATAAAAACTAGCGGCAATGAGCAGTTCTTC.

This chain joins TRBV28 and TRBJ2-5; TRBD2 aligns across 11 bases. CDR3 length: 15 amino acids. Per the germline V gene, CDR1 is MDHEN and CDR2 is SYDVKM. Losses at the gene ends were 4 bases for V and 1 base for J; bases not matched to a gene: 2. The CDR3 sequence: CASSSSGGIQETQYF. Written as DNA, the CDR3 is TGTGCCAGCAGTTCTAGCGGGGGGATCCAAGAGACCCAGTACTTC.

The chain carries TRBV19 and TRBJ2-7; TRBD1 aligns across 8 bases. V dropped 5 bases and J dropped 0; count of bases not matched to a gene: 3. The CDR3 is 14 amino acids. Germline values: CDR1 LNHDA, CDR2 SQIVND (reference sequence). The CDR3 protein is CASSQGQVSYEQYF. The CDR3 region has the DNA TGTGCCAGTAGTCAGGGACAGGTCTCCTACGAGCAGTACTTC.

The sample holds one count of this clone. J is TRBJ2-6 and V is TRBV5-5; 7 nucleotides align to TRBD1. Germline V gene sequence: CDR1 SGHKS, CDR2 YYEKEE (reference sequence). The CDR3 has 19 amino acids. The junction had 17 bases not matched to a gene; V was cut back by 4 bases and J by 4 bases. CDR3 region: CASSLRTGESIRGANVLTF. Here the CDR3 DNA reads TGTGCCAGCAGCCTAAGGACAGGAGAAAGTATCCGGGGGGCCAACGTCCTGACTTTC.

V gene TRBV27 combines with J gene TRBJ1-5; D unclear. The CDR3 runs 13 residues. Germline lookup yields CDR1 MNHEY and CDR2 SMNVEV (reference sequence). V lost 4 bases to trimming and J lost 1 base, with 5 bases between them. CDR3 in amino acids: CASSWRSNQPQHF. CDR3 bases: TGTGCCAGCAGTTGGAGAAGCAATCAGCCCCAGCATTTT.

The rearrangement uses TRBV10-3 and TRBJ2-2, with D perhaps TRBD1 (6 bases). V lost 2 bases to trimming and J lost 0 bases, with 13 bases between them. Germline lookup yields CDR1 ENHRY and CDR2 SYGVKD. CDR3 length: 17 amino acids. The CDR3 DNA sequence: TGTGCCATCAGTGAGCAGCTTAAGGGGGCGAACACCGGGGAGCTGTTTTTT. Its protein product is CAISEQLKGANTGELFF.